This T cell receptor (beta chain) was sequenced for a study of identical twins. This clonotype was found many times. Antigen specificity is unknown. Study observations and caveats: Analyses of zero insertions could be partly confounded by invariant MAIT and iNKT cells. The degree of excess twin sharing was weaker in beta out-of-frame sequences.

Germline-derived CDR1 and CDR2 are SEHNR and FQNEAQ (reference sequence). Unmatched junction bases numbered 7, after V lost 2 bases and J lost 6 bases. The CDR3 is 15 amino acids. TCRdb fed the 5' RACE reads into MiXCR, producing one record per CDR3 protein. The table has 450,000 to 650,000 distinct CDR3 sequences, 9.5% to 10% seen once. This same sample was also part of a study on yellow fever vaccine responses in identical twins.

The origin of this receptor is a woman aged 18 to 35 in good health. V usage is TRBV7-9 and J usage is TRBJ2-7, with 10 bases that match TRBD2. The sequencing sample was made of PBMCs. CDR3 loop: CASSLNGLAVSEQYF. The DNA of the CDR3 is TGTGCCAGCAGCTTAAATGGACTAGCGGTGAGCGAGCAGTACTTC.